The rows below give T cell receptor beta chains drawn from one sample of a study of CD8 T cells in ankylosing spondylitis. TCRdb independently ran MiXCR on the 5' RACE reads; one entry per CDR3 protein. Among some 150,000 distinct CDR3 sequences listed, around two fifths were seen once. Specimen: synovial fluid, either unsorted or a sorted T cell fraction (not recorded which). These receptors all come from a male donor with ankylosing spondylitis. Each CDR3 is given with its conserved first and last residue. The D gene is left open where the match is weak. Not every row has a clone size; where given, it reads once, few, many or a size class.

>TRBV12-3/TRBV12-4|TRBJ2-3|TRBD2|NA
CASSHYSGIPDTQYF
TGTGCCAGCAGCCACTATAGCGGGATTCCAGATACGCAGTATTTT
>TRBV11-3|TRBJ2-3|NA|NA
CASSPGGPDTDTQYF
TGTGCCAGCAGCCCAGGCGGGCCCGACACAGATACGCAGTATTTT
>TRBV15|TRBJ1-6|NA|many
CATRPGTEYSPLHF
TGTGCCACCAGACCCGGGACGGAGTATTCACCCCTCCACTTT
>TRBV13|TRBJ2-3|TRBD2|NA
CASSLVLAGPTDTQYF
TGTGCCAGCAGCTTAGTACTAGCGGGACCCACAGATACGCAGTATTTT
>TRBV4-1|TRBJ2-5|TRBD2|few
CASSQDGLAGAQYF
TGCGCCAGCAGCCAAGATGGTCTAGCGGGGGCCCAGTACTTC
>TRBV12-3/TRBV12-4|TRBJ2-5|NA|NA
CASSLLGRVIETQYF
TGTGCCAGTAGTTTATTGGGCAGGGTGATCGAGACCCAGTACTTC
>TRBV5-1|TRBJ2-6|NA|NA
CASSPSRARNLSGANVLTF
TGCGCCAGCAGCCCGTCCAGGGCCCGAAATCTCTCTGGGGCCAACGTCCTGACTTTC
>TRBV11-2|TRBJ1-1|NA|NA
CASSSPGHWNTEAFF
TGTGCCAGCAGCTCGCCGGGACACTGGAACACTGAAGCTTTCTTT
>TRBV6-5|TRBJ2-7|TRBD2|NA
CASSYSRGGIYEQYF
TGTGCCAGCAGTTACTCGCGCGGGGGGATATACGAGCAGTACTTC
>TRBV30|TRBJ2-7|NA|NA
CAWGGHPSSYEQYF
TGTGCCTGGGGGGGACACCCAAGCTCCTACGAGCAGTACTTC
>TRBV4-1|TRBJ2-1|NA|NA
CASSQVWMGNEQFF
TGCGCCAGCAGCCAAGTTTGGATGGGGAATGAGCAGTTCTTC
>TRBV6-2/TRBV6-3|TRBJ1-4|TRBD1|few
CASSYGTGYEKLFF
TGTGCCAGCAGTTACGGGACAGGGTATGAAAAACTGTTTTTT
>TRBV20-1|TRBJ2-3|NA|NA
CSARAYRTTQYF
TGCAGTGCAAGAGCCTACCGGACCACGCAGTATTTT
>TRBV7-2|TRBJ1-2|NA|few
CASSLDPAHGVYGYTF
TGTGCCAGCAGCTTAGACCCGGCGCACGGGGTCTATGGCTACACCTTC
>TRBV6-5|TRBJ1-1|TRBD1|few
CASSHPPWKGALDTEAFF
TGTGCCAGCAGTCACCCCCCTTGGAAGGGGGCTCTGGACACTGAAGCTTTCTTT
>TRBV12-3/TRBV12-4|TRBJ1-1|NA|many
CASSLRRVNTEAFF
TGTGCCAGCAGTTTAAGGAGGGTGAACACTGAAGCTTTCTTT
>TRBV9|TRBJ1-1|NA|few
CASSVDTDMNTEAFF
TGTGCCAGCAGCGTAGATACAGACATGAACACTGAAGCTTTCTTT
>TRBV5-6|TRBJ1-6|NA|NA
CASSLGGTLSPLHF
TGTGCCAGCAGCTTGGGGGGGACCCTATCACCCCTCCACTTT
>TRBV12-3/TRBV12-4|TRBJ2-7|NA|NA
CASSWAGIEQYF
TGTGCCAGCAGTTGGGCAGGGATCGAGCAGTACTTC
>TRBV15|TRBJ2-1|NA|few
CATSRALALGSYNEQFF
TGTGCCACCAGCAGAGCCCTCGCCTTGGGGTCCTACAATGAGCAGTTCTTC
>TRBV7-9|TRBJ2-5|NA|NA
CASRKSGQAQETQYF
TGTGCCAGCAGAAAAAGCGGGCAGGCCCAAGAGACCCAGTACTTC
>TRBV12-3/TRBV12-4|TRBJ2-7|NA|many
CASSLMGRGYEQYF
TGTGCCAGCAGTTTAATGGGTCGTGGCTACGAGCAGTACTTC
>TRBV19|TRBJ1-1|NA|NA
CASSIQIRSEAFF
TGTGCCAGTAGTATTCAAATTCGCTCTGAAGCTTTCTTT
>TRBV6-4|TRBJ2-1|TRBD2|few
CASSEKAGGHNEQFF
TGTGCCAGCAGTGAAAAAGCGGGGGGTCACAATGAGCAGTTCTTC
>TRBV12-3/TRBV12-4|TRBJ1-1|TRBD1|NA
CASGQGEDITEAFF
TGTGCCAGCGGACAGGGGGAAGATATCACTGAAGCTTTCTTT
>TRBV4-3|TRBJ2-3|NA|NA
CASSQDFGDGPDTQYF
TGCGCCAGCAGCCAAGATTTCGGGGACGGGCCAGATACGCAGTATTTT
>TRBV20-1|TRBJ1-5|NA|NA
CSALDPLFNQPQHF
TGCAGTGCTCTCGATCCGTTGTTCAATCAGCCCCAGCATTTT
>TRBV27|TRBJ1-1|NA|NA
CASSSNRDSTEAFF
TGTGCCAGCAGTTCTAACAGGGATTCCACTGAAGCTTTCTTT
>TRBV28|TRBJ2-1|TRBD2|few
CASSTSGRINEQFF
TGTGCCAGCAGTACTAGCGGGAGGATCAATGAGCAGTTCTTC
>TRBV24-1|TRBJ1-5|NA|few
CATSDFSGEPQHF
TGTGCCACCAGTGATTTTAGTGGAGAGCCCCAGCATTTT
>TRBV15|TRBJ2-7|NA|NA
CATRPPEAYEQYF
TGTGCCACTCGACCGCCTGAGGCCTACGAGCAGTACTTC
>TRBV28|TRBJ1-4|TRBD1|NA
CASSRRQGNEKLFF
TGTGCCAGCAGCCGGAGACAGGGGAATGAAAAACTGTTTTTT
>TRBV7-2|TRBJ2-5|NA|few
CASSPFADSRQETQYF
TGTGCCAGCAGCCCATTCGCCGACAGCCGACAAGAGACCCAGTACTTC
>TRBV7-9|TRBJ1-6|TRBD1|NA
CASSSPGTGSPLHF
TGTGCCAGCAGCTCCCCCGGGACAGGTTCACCCCTCCACTTT
>TRBV29-1|TRBJ2-7|NA|few
CSALEPDGTYEQYF
TGCAGCGCCCTGGAACCAGACGGGACCTACGAGCAGTACTTC
>TRBV15|TRBJ2-2|TRBD2|NA
CATSPLAGPHTGELFF
TGTGCCACCAGCCCTCTAGCGGGTCCACACACCGGGGAGCTGTTTTTT
>TRBV24-1|TRBJ2-5|NA|few
CATSEGETQYF
TGTGCCACCAGTGAAGGAGAGACCCAGTACTTC
>TRBV4-2|TRBJ2-1|NA|few
CASSRKTYGEKYNEQFF
TGTGCCAGCAGCCGAAAGACCTACGGGGAGAAATACAATGAGCAGTTCTTC
>TRBV27|TRBJ2-3|NA|NA
CATAGFGAGRTDTQYF
TGTGCTACAGCGGGTTTTGGGGCAGGGCGGACAGATACGCAGTATTTT
>TRBV15|TRBJ1-1|NA|NA
CATSRDFENTEAFF
TGTGCCACCAGCAGAGATTTTGAGAACACTGAAGCTTTCTTT
>TRBV6-5|TRBJ1-1|NA|many
CASSFRANTEAFF
TGTGCCAGCAGTTTTAGGGCCAACACTGAAGCTTTCTTT